Given below is one T cell receptor beta chain in context. The source of the sample is a study of blood T cell repertoires in COVID-19. The CDR3 is 15 residues long. Looked up from germline, CDR1 is SGHTA and CDR2 is FQGNSA. The germline V and J ends were trimmed by 5 bases and 4 bases, with 18 bases remaining between them. Clones were sequenced by immunoSEQ multiplex PCR, and TCRdb holds only the in-frame ones, with some missing. The sample shows about 240,000 clones, around 82% of them seen only once. V and J are TRBV7-2 and TRBJ2-7; perhaps TRBD2 as D (7 bases). The sequence derives from a woman aged 40 to 50 who had been exposed to COVID-19. Source material: PBMCs or T cells enriched from blood (not recorded which). The CDR3 loop is CASSEGGYKGYEQYF. In nucleotides, the CDR3 is TGTGCCAGCAGCGAGGGGGGGTATAAGGGTTACGAGCAGTACTTC.